The 3 T cell receptor beta chains listed next were all sequenced from one sample in a study of liver allograft versus peripheral blood T cells. Study overall: Blood and transplanted-liver T cell receptor repertoires from recipients were compared.

TCRdb re-analysed the reads in MiXCR, keeping a single row per CDR3 protein. The data contain 2,500 to 3,000 distinct CDR3 sequences, 15% to 20% of them seen just once; the ten biggest clones take up roughly a third. These receptors were obtained from a human patient who had a liver transplant. A subset of T cells may come from the graft donor.

The chain joins TRBV10-2 to TRBJ2-1; D is ambiguous. Deletions cut 1 base from V and 0 bases from J, with 13 bases between. The CDR3 runs 17 residues. Germline V gene sequence: CDR1 WSHSY, CDR2 SAAADI. As DNA, the CDR3 is TGCGCCAGCAGTGAGTACCCGCAGGTTAGCTCCTACAATGAGCAGTTCTTC. It translates to CASSEYPQVSSYNEQFF.

Comment on this clonotype: A read error is possible here, since a much larger clone lies one base away. This rearrangement joins TRBV6-5 to TRBJ2-3, with D unresolved. CDR1 and CDR2 from the germline V gene are MNHEY and SVGAGI. The CDR3 totals 13 residues. The V gene lost 4 bases and the J gene lost 6 bases, with 11 bases spanning the gap. CDR3 nucleotide sequence: TGTGCCAGCAGTTCCAGGTCCCCCGATACGCAGTATTTT. This codes for CASSSRSPDTQYF.

This clonotype was observed a handful of times. The chain joins TRBV20-1 to TRBJ1-5, with a weak D call TRBD1 (5 bases). Trimming took off 1 base at V and 4 bases at J, with 8 bases between the two ends. Germline V gene sequence: CDR1 DFQATT, CDR2 SNEGSKA (reference sequence). CDR3 length: 13 amino acids. CDR3 coding DNA: TGCAGTGCTAGAGGGGCAGGGAATCAGCCCCAGCATTTT. It encodes CSARGAGNQPQHF.